Listed here are 11 T cell receptor beta chains from one sample, sequenced in a study of blood T cell repertoires in COVID-19. The table came from immunoSEQ multiplex PCR; TCRdb's copy has only in-frame clones and leaves some out. In the table there are hundreds of thousands of clones, around 83% of which are singletons. The sequenced sample was PBMCs or T cells enriched from blood (not recorded which). Source of these receptors: a man aged 40-49 years who had been exposed to COVID-19.

This chain links TRBV5-6 with TRBJ1-2; 11 bases agree with TRBD1. The CDR3 totals 15 residues. The junction had 4 bases not matched to a gene; V was cut back by 2 bases and J by 4 bases. In germline, CDR1 is SGHDT, CDR2 YYEEEE. CDR3 loop: CASSFGTGGGYGYTF. CDR3 coding DNA: TGTGCCAGCAGCTTCGGGACAGGGGGAGGCTATGGCTACACCTTC.

DNA for the CDR3: TGTGCCAGCAGTTGGGTCACCGGGACAGGGAAAAATGAGCAGTTCTTC. Translating gives CASSWVTGTGKNEQFF. The V call is TRBV27, the J call TRBJ2-1; 9 nucleotides line up with TRBD1. Per germline, CDR1 MNHEY and CDR2 SMNVEV (reference sequence). After removal of 4 bases from V and 7 bases from J, the junction contained 11 bases not matched to a gene. The CDR3 runs 16 residues.

Details on this clone: The same CDR3 arises from other DNA sequences in this sample as well. The chain links TRBV6-5 to TRBJ2-7, with TRBD1 matching over 9 bases. In germline, CDR1 is MNHEY, CDR2 SVGAGI. The V segment lost 5 bases and the J segment 1 base; nucleotides outside the gene matches: 3. The CDR3 runs to 14 residues. CDR3 DNA: TGTGCCAGCAGTACCGGGACAGGGTCCTACGAGCAGTACTTC. It yields the protein CASSTGTGSYEQYF.

The V call is TRBV7-8, the J call TRBJ1-4; D possibly corresponds to TRBD1 (6 bases). Germline loops: CDR1 SGHVS, CDR2 FQNEAQ. This CDR3 has 16 residues. The ends were cut back, 5 bases at V and 8 bases at J, with 21 bases in the middle. Written as DNA, the CDR3 is TGTGCCAGCAGCATCCGCTCGACAGGACTTTACGAAAAACTGTTTTTT. It encodes CASSIRSTGLYEKLFF.

This clone was detected many times. This chain links TRBV14 with TRBJ2-7; TRBD1 is a possible D gene (5 bases). With 4 bases removed from V and 3 bases from J, the gap between germline ends came to 10 bases. This CDR3 contains 13 residues. The germline V gene has CDR1 SGHDN and CDR2 FVKESK. Here the CDR3 DNA reads TGTGCCAGCAGCCGTACAAGGGGCTACGAGCAGTACTTC. Its protein product is CASSRTRGYEQYF.

The gene calls are TRBV7-8 and TRBJ2-7, with 8 bases identical to TRBD2. Losses at the gene ends were 6 bases for V and 7 bases for J; bases not matched to a gene: 2. The CDR3 contains 11 residues. Germline V gene sequence: CDR1 SGHVS, CDR2 FQNEAQ. CDR3 in amino acids: CASRGGGEQYF. In nucleotides, the CDR3 is TGTGCCAGCAGGGGCGGGGGGGAGCAGTACTTC.

This clone has just a few counts. The chain links TRBV10-3 to TRBJ2-1; 8 nucleotides agree with TRBD2. The CDR3 spans 16 residues. Trimming took 6 bases from V and 4 from J; bases not matched to a gene: 11. Per the germline V gene, CDR1 is ENHRY and CDR2 is SYGVKD. CDR3 sequence (DNA): TGTGCCATCAGCCTTGGGACTAGACACCTATACAATGAGCAGTTCTTC. The encoded protein is CAISLGTRHLYNEQFF.

The V gene is TRBV24-1, the J gene TRBJ1-3; no clear D gene. This CDR3 has 12 amino acids. Germline V gene sequence: CDR1 KGHDR, CDR2 SFDVKD. Trimming shortened V by 4 bases and J by 6 bases, and 6 bases separated the two germline ends. The CDR3 here is CATSDFLNTIYF. CDR3 bases: TGTGCCACCAGTGACTTCTTAAACACCATATATTTT.

This clone appeared a single time. The J gene is TRBJ2-3, the V gene TRBV7-9; D not certain. V was shortened by 1 base and J by 6 bases, with 5 bases between the two germline ends. The CDR3 sequence is 12 residues long. Germline V CDR1 and CDR2: SEHNR, FQNEAQ (reference sequence). The CDR3 DNA reads as TGTGCCAGCAGCTTAGTTGGCGATACGCAGTATTTT. It encodes CASSLVGDTQYF.

The chain links TRBV19 to TRBJ2-6; TRBD1 matches at 10 bases. Germline-derived CDR1 and CDR2 are LNHDA and SQIVND (reference sequence). The CDR3 spans 18 residues. The trim removed 4 bases at V and 4 bases at J, leaving 10 bases unmatched. CDR3 residues: CASSTRTGGRLGANVLTF. DNA of the CDR3: TGTGCCAGTAGTACAAGGACAGGGGGGCGCTTAGGGGCCAACGTCCTGACTTTC.

The chain combines TRBV7-3 with TRBJ2-1; unclear D gene. Trimming shortened V by 3 bases and J by 4 bases, and 13 bases separated the two germline ends. This CDR3 is built from 15 residues. CDR1 SGHTA and CDR2 FQGTGA come from the germline V gene. CDR3 in DNA: TGTGCCAGCAGCTTTTCGACTTTTCCTTACAATGAGCAGTTCTTC. It specifies CASSFSTFPYNEQFF.